Presented here are 21 T cell receptor beta chains from one specimen sequenced in a study of blood T cell repertoires in COVID-19 (dated by TCRdb to the early 2020s). Library preparation employed the immunoSEQ multiplex PCR assay. TCRdb retrieved this table from immuneACCESS and kept in-frame rearrangements only. Not all clones are present; in checked studies, unresolved V genes account for under half, and no reason is known for the remainder. In this sample the table shows more than 150,000 clones, approximately 94% of which occur a single time. Of the sample, approximately 0.8% falls within the top ten clones. Sequencing was carried out using peripheral blood. These receptor sequences come from a young man with COVID-19, enrolled during active disease.

J is TRBJ1-1 and V is TRBV29-1, with 9 bases lining up with TRBD1. From germline, CDR1 is SQVTM and CDR2 ANQGSEA. The CDR3 sequence is 12 residues long. V lost 6 bases to trimming and J lost 5 bases; unmatched junction nucleotides: 4. In DNA, the CDR3 is TGCAGCGTCGCGGGACAGGGAACTGAAGCTTTCTTT. It codes for CSVAGQGTEAFF.

The chain is built from TRBV12-3 or TRBV12-4 and TRBJ1-2; D is possibly TRBD1 (5 bases). Trimming left V 3 bases short and J 8 bases short, with 13 bases between. This CDR3 has 13 residues. CDR3 DNA sequence: TGTGCCAGCAGTTTTTCGGGGGTGCGCGGCTACACCTTC. Protein product: CASSFSGVRGYTF.

This clone was seen once. The chain employs TRBV6-6 and TRBJ1-1; perhaps TRBD1 as D (6 bases). V was trimmed by 8 bases and J by 7 bases, leaving 20 bases between them. This CDR3 spans 14 amino acids. Germline V gene sequence: CDR1 MNHNY, CDR2 SVGAGI (reference sequence). Here the CDR3 reads CASLQGTPFNEAFF. The CDR3 region has the DNA TGTGCCAGCCTTCAGGGGACCCCATTCAATGAAGCTTTCTTT.

The chain employs TRBV27 and TRBJ2-7; 11 bases are shared with TRBD1. Germline V gene sequence: CDR1 MNHEY, CDR2 SMNVEV (reference sequence). This CDR3 is 16 amino acids long. V lost 6 bases to trimming and J lost 3 bases; unmatched junction nucleotides: 10. CDR3: CASSLEGGTGGYEQYF. The CDR3 nucleotides are TGTGCCAGCAGCCTCGAGGGTGGGACAGGGGGCTACGAGCAGTACTTC.

J is TRBJ1-2 and V is TRBV5-1, with TRBD1 as a possible D gene (5 bases). The CDR3 length is 12 residues. Germline lookup yields CDR1 SGHRS and CDR2 YFSETQ. Trimming left V 4 bases short and J 14 bases short, with 18 bases between. For the CDR3, the DNA is TGCGCCAGCAGCAGGGGACTGGACCTCTATACCTTC. It specifies CASSRGLDLYTF.

The chain combines TRBV18 with TRBJ2-3; 13 positions agree with TRBD2. After removal of 1 base from V and 4 bases from J, the junction contained 2 bases not matched to a gene. This CDR3 has 16 amino acids. Germline CDR1 and CDR2: KGHSH and LQKENI. CDR3 DNA sequence: TGTGCCAGCTCACCACGGGGGACTAGCGGGGCAGATACGCAGTATTTT. Amino acids: CASSPRGTSGADTQYF.

The sample holds a few counts of this clone. V is TRBV4-1 and J is TRBJ2-1, with TRBD2 matching 7 bases. V shed 0 bases, J shed 4 bases, and the junction held 9 bases outside the gene matches. In germline, CDR1 is MGHRA, CDR2 YSYEKL. The CDR3 covers 17 residues. The CDR3 reads CASSQEKRGPSYNEQFF. DNA of the CDR3: TGCGCCAGCAGCCAAGAAAAGCGGGGCCCGTCGTACAATGAGCAGTTCTTC.

The gene calls are TRBV12-5 and TRBJ1-1; weak D call: TRBD1 (5 bases). CDR1 and CDR2 (germline): LGHNT, FRNRAP. This CDR3 has 14 residues. V was pared by 5 bases and J by 1 base, with 11 bases between. CDR3 amino acids: CASGVTTANTEAFF. The CDR3 coding sequence is TGTGCTAGTGGTGTGACGACAGCGAACACTGAAGCTTTCTTT.

The J gene is TRBJ2-3, the V gene TRBV6-6; 10 bases agree with TRBD2. Germline V gene sequence: CDR1 MNHNY, CDR2 SVGAGI (reference sequence). J lost 2 bases, V lost 6 bases, and 8 bases had no gene match. There are 16 residues in the CDR3. CDR3: CASSTIAGGFTDTQYF. The CDR3 coding sequence is TGTGCCAGCAGCACCATAGCGGGGGGTTTCACAGATACGCAGTATTTT.

This clone appeared a single time. The chain is built from TRBV10-3 and TRBJ1-1; D call uncertain. The CDR3 consists of 16 residues. Germline V gene sequence: CDR1 ENHRY, CDR2 SYGVKD. V lost 0 bases to trimming and J lost 2 bases, with 13 bases between them. The CDR3 loop reads CAISESSGSYNTEAFF. The CDR3 nucleotides read TGTGCCATCAGTGAGTCGTCAGGATCATACAACACTGAAGCTTTCTTT.

The genes are TRBV7-9 and TRBJ1-2, with D possibly TRBD1 on 5 matching bases. In germline, CDR1 is SEHNR, CDR2 FQNEAQ (reference sequence). Trimming cost V 4 bases and J 0 bases, with 9 bases left between them. The CDR3 has 14 amino acids. CDR3 nucleotides: TGTGCCAGCAGCTACAGGAATTCTAACTATGGCTACACCTTC. Translation: CASSYRNSNYGYTF. Supplemented by reference TRBV7-9 and TRBJ1-2, the full variable domain reads DTGVSQNPRHKITKRGQNVTFRCDPISEHNRLYWYRQTLGQGPEFLTYFQNEAQLEKSRLLSDRFSAERPKGSFSTLEIQRTEQGDSAMYLCASSYRNSNYGYTFGSGTRLTVV.

This chain connects TRBV19 to TRBJ2-7; maybe TRBD2 (6 bases). Germline V lookup: CDR1 LNHDA, CDR2 SQIVND (reference sequence). The CDR3 contains 15 residues. V was clipped by 2 bases and J by 0 bases, with 11 bases between them. CDR3 region: CASSIRGAGSYEQYF. In nucleotides, the CDR3 is TGTGCCAGTAGTATACGGGGAGCGGGCTCCTACGAGCAGTACTTC.

This clone showed up just once. J is TRBJ1-5 and V is TRBV19, with 7 bases aligning to TRBD1. With 10 bases clipped from V and 4 bases from J, the junction kept 7 bases outside the gene matches. The CDR3 consists of 13 residues. Germline CDR1 reads LNHDA; CDR2 reads SQIVND (reference sequence). Here the CDR3 reads CATGRDSNQPQHF. In nucleotides, the CDR3 is TGTGCCACCGGCCGGGACAGTAATCAGCCCCAGCATTTT.

This chain joins TRBV9 and TRBJ1-5; perhaps TRBD1 as D (5 bases). CDR3 length equals 14 residues. Deletions cut 4 bases from V and 2 bases from J, with 10 bases between. The V gene's germline CDR1 is SGDLS and CDR2 YYNGEE. The CDR3 DNA is TGTGCCAGCAGCCAGGGTGACGGCAATCAGCCCCAGCATTTT. It is translated as CASSQGDGNQPQHF.

The chain couples TRBV10-3 to TRBJ2-7, with TRBD1 as a possible D gene (5 bases). Germline values: CDR1 ENHRY, CDR2 SYGVKD. The CDR3 runs 12 residues. V was cut by 4 bases and J by 3 bases, with 7 bases left in between. The CDR3 is CAISVTDYEQYF. CDR3 sequence (DNA): TGTGCCATCAGTGTGACAGACTACGAGCAGTACTTC.

V usage is TRBV5-4 and J usage is TRBJ1-1, with TRBD1 as a possible D gene (5 bases). There are 15 residues in the CDR3. V was shortened by 3 bases and J by 1 base, with 13 bases between the two germline ends. Germline CDR1 is SGHNT and CDR2 is YYREEE (reference sequence). The CDR3: CASSSIQDRNTEAFF. The DNA for the CDR3 is TGTGCCAGCAGCTCGATCCAAGACAGGAACACTGAAGCTTTCTTT.

This sequence joins TRBV6-5 and TRBJ1-2, with TRBD1 as a possible D gene (6 bases). The CDR3 is made up of 13 amino acids. Between the trimmed V and J ends, which lost 5 bases and 7 bases, there was a span of 14 bases. Germline values: CDR1 MNHEY, CDR2 SVGAGI. The CDR3 nucleotides are TGTGCCAGCAGTCCAACAGGGCGGCGTGGCTACACCTTC. Residues: CASSPTGRRGYTF.

The rearrangement joins TRBV20-1 to TRBJ1-2, with D tentatively TRBD1 (6 bases). Trimming removed 3 bases from V and 7 bases from J, with 12 bases in between. The CDR3 consists of 12 residues. Germline loops: CDR1 DFQATT, CDR2 SNEGSKA (reference sequence). CDR3 nucleotides: TGCAGTGCTAGTGACCGAGGGGGTGGCTACACCTTC. Amino acid sequence: CSASDRGGGYTF.

This chain's CDR3 is CASSLEAITGELFF. The CDR3 DNA sequence: TGTGCCAGCAGCTTAGAGGCCATCACCGGGGAGCTGTTTTTT. The rearrangement links TRBV11-2 to TRBJ2-2, with no clear D. This CDR3 is 14 amino acids long. The germline V gene encodes CDR1 SGHAT and CDR2 FQNNGV. V was clipped by 0 bases and J by 4 bases, with 6 bases between them.

This clone is a singleton in its sample. The V and J genes are TRBV12-5 and TRBJ1-2; D not certain. Germline V lookup: CDR1 LGHNT, CDR2 FRNRAP. The ends were cut back, 2 bases at V and 0 bases at J, with 7 bases in the middle. This CDR3 comprises 14 residues. CDR3 loop: CASGLTGANYGYTF. In nucleotides, the CDR3 is TGTGCTAGTGGTTTGACCGGGGCTAACTATGGCTACACCTTC. Full variable domain (missing parts from reference TRBV12-5 and TRBJ1-2): DARVTQTPRHKVTEMGQEVTMRCQPILGHNTVFWYRQTMMQGLELLAYFRNRAPLDDSGMPKDRFSAEMPDATLATLKIQPSEPRDSAVYFCASGLTGANYGYTFGSGTRLTVV.

The chain employs TRBV18 and TRBJ1-5, with TRBD1 matching over 10 bases. Germline values: CDR1 KGHSH, CDR2 LQKENI. V dropped 2 bases and J dropped 3; count of bases not matched to a gene: 4. The CDR3 totals 16 residues. The CDR3 DNA sequence: TGTGCCAGCTCACCAATGGGACAGGGGAACAATCAGCCCCAGCATTTT. This encodes CASSPMGQGNNQPQHF.